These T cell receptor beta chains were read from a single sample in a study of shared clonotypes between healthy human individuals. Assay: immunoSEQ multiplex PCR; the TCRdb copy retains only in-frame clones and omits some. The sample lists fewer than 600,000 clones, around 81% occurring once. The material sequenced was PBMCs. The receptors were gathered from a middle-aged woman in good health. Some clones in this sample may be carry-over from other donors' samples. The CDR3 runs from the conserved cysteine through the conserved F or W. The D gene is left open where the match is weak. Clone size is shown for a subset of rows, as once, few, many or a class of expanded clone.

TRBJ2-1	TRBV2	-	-	CASSYTNNEQFF	TGTGCCAGCAGTTACACAAACAATGAGCAGTTCTTC
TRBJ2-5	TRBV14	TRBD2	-	CASSLQAGGQETQYF	TGTGCCAGCAGCCTTCAAGCGGGAGGCCAAGAGACCCAGTACTTC
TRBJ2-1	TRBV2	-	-	CASRREGDNEQFF	TGTGCCAGCAGGCGAGAAGGCGACAATGAGCAGTTCTTC
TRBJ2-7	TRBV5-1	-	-	CASSLGPSGTSYEQYF	TGCGCCAGCAGCTTGGGCCCCTCAGGGACCTCCTACGAGCAGTACTTC
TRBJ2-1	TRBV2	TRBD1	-	CASRNRDRGHNEQFF	TGTGCCAGCAGGAACCGGGACAGGGGACACAATGAGCAGTTCTTC
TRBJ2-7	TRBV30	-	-	CAWSQKGRGYEQYF	TGTGCCTGGAGTCAAAAAGGCAGGGGTTACGAGCAGTACTTC
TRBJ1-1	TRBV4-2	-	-	CASSQVGGRNTEAFF	TGTGCCAGCAGCCAAGTGGGGGGGCGCAACACTGAAGCTTTCTTT
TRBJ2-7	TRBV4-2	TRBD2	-	CASSQGLAGGYEQYF	TGTGCCAGCAGCCAGGGACTAGCGGGAGGGTACGAGCAGTACTTC
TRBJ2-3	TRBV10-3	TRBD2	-	CATEREGTDTQYF	TGTGCCACCGAGCGGGAGGGCACAGATACGCAGTATTTT
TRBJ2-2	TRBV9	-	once	CASSGSSTGELFF	TGTGCCAGCAGCGGGAGTAGCACCGGGGAGCTGTTTTTT
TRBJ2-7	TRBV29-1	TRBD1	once	CSALSGDRGYEQYF	TGCAGCGCCCTGTCGGGGGACAGGGGGTACGAGCAGTACTTC
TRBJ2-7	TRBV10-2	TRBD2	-	CASRGLAGGSRYEQYF	TGCGCCAGCAGGGGACTAGCGGGAGGGTCCCGGTACGAGCAGTACTTC
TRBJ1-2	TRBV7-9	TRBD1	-	CASSSSRTGKYGYTF	TGTGCCAGCAGCTCATCCAGGACAGGGAAATATGGCTACACCTTC
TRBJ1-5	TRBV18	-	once	CASSPGGEGNQPQHF	TGTGCCAGCTCGCCCGGGGGGGAGGGCAATCAGCCCCAGCATTTT
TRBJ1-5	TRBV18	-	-	CASSSEQDQPQHF	TGTGCCAGCTCATCCGAACAGGATCAGCCCCAGCATTTT
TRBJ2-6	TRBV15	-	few	CATSPEPSGANVLTF	TGTGCCACCAGTCCAGAACCCTCTGGGGCCAACGTCCTGACTTTC
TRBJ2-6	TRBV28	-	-	CASSNFLSGANVLTF	TGTGCCAGCAGTAACTTCCTCTCTGGGGCCAACGTCCTGACTTTC
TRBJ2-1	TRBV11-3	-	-	CASSVGGGAGEQFF	TGTGCCAGCAGCGTAGGGGGCGGCGCGGGGGAGCAGTTCTTC
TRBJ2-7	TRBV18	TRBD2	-	CASSFVRDRTSGSRYEQYF	TGTGCCAGCTCGTTCGTCCGGGACAGAACTAGCGGGAGTCGGTACGAGCAGTACTTC
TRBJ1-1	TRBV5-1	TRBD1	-	CASSFGTENTEAFF	TGCGCCAGCAGCTTCGGGACAGAGAACACTGAAGCTTTCTTT
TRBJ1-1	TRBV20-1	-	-	CSGYNTEAFF	TGCAGTGGTTATAACACTGAAGCTTTCTTT
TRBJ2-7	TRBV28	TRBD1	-	CASNPGQVPYEQYF	TGTGCCAGCAACCCGGGACAGGTGCCCTACGAGCAGTACTTC
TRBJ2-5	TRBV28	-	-	CASSPQIHTLETQYF	TGTGCCAGCAGTCCTCAAATCCATACCTTAGAGACCCAGTACTTC
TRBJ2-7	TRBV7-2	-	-	CASSPRASGAHEQYF	TGTGCCAGCAGCCCCCGAGCTAGTGGGGCTCACGAGCAGTACTTC
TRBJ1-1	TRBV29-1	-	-	CTPMNTEAFF	TGCACTCCAATGAACACTGAAGCTTTCTTT
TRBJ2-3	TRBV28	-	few	CASIGQDTDTQYF	TGTGCCAGCATCGGCCAGGACACAGATACGCAGTATTTT
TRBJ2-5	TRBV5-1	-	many	CASSLDGAPKETQYF	TGCGCCAGCAGCTTGGACGGAGCCCCGAAGGAGACCCAGTACTTC
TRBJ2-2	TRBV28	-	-	CASRRLNTGELFF	TGTGCCAGCAGACGACTTAACACCGGGGAGCTGTTTTTT
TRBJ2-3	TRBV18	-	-	CASSQTGFPDTQYF	TGTGCCAGCTCACAGACTGGCTTTCCAGATACGCAGTATTTT
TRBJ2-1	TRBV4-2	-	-	CASSQGWSRNIYNEQFF	TGTGCCAGCAGCCAAGGTTGGTCCCGAAACATCTACAATGAGCAGTTCTTC
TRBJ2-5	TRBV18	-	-	CASSSGTPGGQETQYF	TGTGCCAGCTCATCGGGGACTCCCGGCGGACAAGAGACCCAGTACTTC
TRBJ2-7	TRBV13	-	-	CASSLSGEQYF	TGTGCCAGCAGCTTATCGGGTGAGCAGTACTTC
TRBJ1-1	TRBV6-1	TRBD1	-	CASRISDRGPEAFF	TGTGCCAGCAGGATTTCGGACAGGGGTCCTGAAGCTTTCTTT
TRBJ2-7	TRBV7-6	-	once	CASSLAGGEQYF	TGTGCCAGCAGCTTAGCTGGGGGCGAGCAGTACTTC
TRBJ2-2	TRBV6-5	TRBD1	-	CASRRGGITGELFF	TGTGCCAGCAGACGAGGGGGCATCACCGGGGAGCTGTTTTTT
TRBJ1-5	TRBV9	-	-	CASSVGHMEGGPQHF	TGTGCCAGCAGCGTAGGGCATATGGAAGGGGGGCCCCAGCATTTT
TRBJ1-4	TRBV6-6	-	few	CASSYVRLGEKLFF	TGTGCCAGCAGTTACGTACGGTTGGGGGAAAAACTGTTTTTT
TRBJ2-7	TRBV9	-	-	CASSADPGFPYEQYF	TGTGCCAGCAGCGCTGATCCGGGCTTCCCCTACGAGCAGTACTTC
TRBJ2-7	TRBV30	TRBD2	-	CAWSGRGTSGRVGEQYF	TGTGCCTGGAGCGGGAGGGGGACTAGCGGGAGGGTGGGAGAGCAGTACTTC
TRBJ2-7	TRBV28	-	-	CASSSPGGFSYEQYF	TGTGCCAGCAGTTCCCCCGGTGGCTTCTCCTACGAGCAGTACTTC
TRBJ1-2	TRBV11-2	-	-	CASSLASRDGGYTF	TGTGCCAGCAGCTTAGCGAGCAGGGATGGTGGCTACACCTTC
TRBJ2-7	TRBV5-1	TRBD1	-	CASSLAGTGAYEQYF	TGCGCCAGCAGCTTGGCTGGGACAGGGGCTTACGAGCAGTACTTC
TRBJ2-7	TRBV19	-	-	CASRITGSSYEQYF	TGTGCCAGTAGGATTACAGGGTCCTCCTACGAGCAGTACTTC